This T cell receptor (beta chain) was profiled in a study of cytomegalovirus exposure and HLA in healthy donors. Study-level information: The 120 or so validation repertoires and the approximately 630 first-cohort repertoires shared a platform, a later analysis reported. Study observations and caveats: Rarity held for most TCR sequences, but there were some public TCRs that occurred in many donors. Cytomegalovirus status, reportedly, was diagnosed with high specificity and sensitivity by the classifier.

The method was immunoSEQ multiplex PCR; TCRdb's version includes in-frame clones alone and lacks a portion of them. This table holds approximately 150,000 clones, 87% found once. About this clone: What it binds is unknown.

Germline V lookup: CDR1 GTSNPN, CDR2 SVGIG (reference sequence). Losses at the gene ends were 1 base for V and 5 bases for J; bases not matched to a gene: 7. This CDR3 spans 14 amino acids. The origin of this receptor is a young man in good health and CMV-seropositive. The specimen was PBMCs. This rearrangement joins TRBV30 to TRBJ2-5; TRBD2 aligns across 7 bases. The CDR3 sequence is CAWSGPAGRETQYF. The CDR3 DNA reads TGTGCCTGGAGTGGGCCAGCGGGAAGGGAGACCCAGTACTTC.